This entry concerns a single T cell receptor (beta chain). This sample was included in a study of identical twins. Each CDR3 protein is one row after TCRdb ran MiXCR on the 5' RACE reads. The sample lists 400,000 to 600,000 distinct CDR3 sequences, around 22% occurring once. The V gene's germline CDR1 is SGHRS and CDR2 YFSETQ. The CDR3 spans 14 residues. J gave up 4 bases and V 4 bases, and 7 bases lay outside the gene matches. The sample also formed part of further work on yellow fever vaccine responses in identical twins.

The specimen was CD4+ T cells sorted from blood. The receptor was derived from a young woman in good health. V and J are TRBV5-1 and TRBJ1-1, with 7 bases matching TRBD1. The CDR3 here is CASSVRGQGTEAFF. In DNA, the CDR3 is TGCGCCAGCAGCGTAAGGGGGCAAGGCACTGAAGCTTTCTTT.